The T cell receptor beta chain under discussion was sequenced for a study of CD8+ T cells in alopecia areata. Sample treatment: oral pan-JAK inhibitor, 5-10 mg twice daily. Per germline, CDR1 SEHNR and CDR2 FQNEAQ (reference sequence). The CDR3 spans 13 residues. The V gene lost 6 bases and the J gene lost 1 base, with 9 bases spanning the gap. As regards this clone: Its target is not known.

RNA, once extracted, was reverse transcribed into cDNA for use as the sequencing template. Sequenced by immunoSEQ multiplex PCR; TCRdb stores in-frame clones only, minus some. The data show some 170,000 clones, 50% to 75% seen once. Study-wide points: An increase in clonality over normal scalp was evident in lesional scalp, especially alopecia totalis/universalis.

This sequence joins TRBV7-9 and TRBJ1-2; D unresolved. This clonotype was obtained from a human donor with alopecia areata. The material was CD4+ T cells sorted from blood, obtained between weeks 55 and 65, from a patient treated with tofacitinib. In DNA form, the CDR3 reads TGTGCCAGCAGATCGGACGGTAACTATGGCTACACCTTC. The encoded protein is CASRSDGNYGYTF.